This T cell receptor (beta chain) appears in the sequencing data of a study of cytomegalovirus exposure and HLA in healthy donors. CDR3 length equals 15 residues. Germline V gives CDR1 MNHEY, CDR2 SMNVEV (reference sequence). V shed 3 bases and J 0 bases; nucleotides not matched to a gene: 5. Sequencing used immunoSEQ multiplex PCR; TCRdb keeps in-frame clones, though not all of them. The top ten clones hold about 3% of a sample with 210,000 or so clones, 85% to 90% of them seen once. Sample: PBMCs. The chain couples TRBV27 to TRBJ2-7; the match to TRBD1 covers 7 bases. The clonotype was recovered from a woman aged 18-29 years in good health and CMV-seronegative. The chain's CDR3 is CASSLTGTDSYEQYF. CDR3 nucleotide sequence: TGTGCCAGCAGTTTGACCGGGACAGACTCCTACGAGCAGTACTTC.